The following is a T cell receptor (beta chain) sequence with its context. The entry originates in a study of shared clonotypes between healthy human individuals. Ten immunoSEQ deep assay plates were used to sequence the DNA of unsorted PBMCs. TCRdb keeps only in-frame clones here, not all; method: immunoSEQ multiplex PCR. The repertoire holds approximately 500,000 clones, with 65% to 85% as singletons. The CDR3 totals 20 residues. Germline loops: CDR1 MRHNA, CDR2 SNTAGT. V was clipped by 0 bases and J by 3 bases; unmatched bases: 18. J is TRBJ2-5 and V is TRBV6-4, with 8 bases fitting TRBD2. The clonotype originates from a middle-aged woman in good health. Some clones in this sample may be carry-over from other donors' samples. What was sequenced was PBMCs. The CDR3 region is CASSDSRPAGGPPVKETQYF. CDR3 DNA: TGTGCCAGCAGTGACTCGCGGCCGGCGGGAGGCCCCCCTGTAAAAGAGACCCAGTACTTC.